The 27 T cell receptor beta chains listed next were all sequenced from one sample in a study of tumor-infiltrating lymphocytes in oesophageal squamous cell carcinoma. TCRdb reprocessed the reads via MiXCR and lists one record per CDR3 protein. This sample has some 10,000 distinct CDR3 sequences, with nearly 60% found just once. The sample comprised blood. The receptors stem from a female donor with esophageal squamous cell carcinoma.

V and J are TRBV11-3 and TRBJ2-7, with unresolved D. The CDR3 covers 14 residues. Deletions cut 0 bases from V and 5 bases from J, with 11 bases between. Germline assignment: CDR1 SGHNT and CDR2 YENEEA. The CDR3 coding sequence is TGTGCCAGCAGCTTAGAGGGATATGGAAACGAGCAGTACTTC. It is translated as CASSLEGYGNEQYF.

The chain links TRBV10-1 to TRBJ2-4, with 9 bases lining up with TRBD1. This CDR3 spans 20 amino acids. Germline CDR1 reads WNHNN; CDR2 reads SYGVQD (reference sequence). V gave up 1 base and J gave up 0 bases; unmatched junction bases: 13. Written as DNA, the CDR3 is TGCGCCAGCAGTGAGTGGGGGGGACAGGGACCCCAACTAGCCAAAAACATTCAGTACTTC. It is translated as CASSEWGGQGPQLAKNIQYF.

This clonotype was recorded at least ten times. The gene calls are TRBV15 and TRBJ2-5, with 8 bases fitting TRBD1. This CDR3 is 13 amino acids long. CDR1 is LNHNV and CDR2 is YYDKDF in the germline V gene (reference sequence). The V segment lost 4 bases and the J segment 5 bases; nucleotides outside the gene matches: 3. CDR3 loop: CATSITGGETQYF. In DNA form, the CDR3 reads TGTGCCACCAGCATCACAGGGGGGGAGACCCAGTACTTC.

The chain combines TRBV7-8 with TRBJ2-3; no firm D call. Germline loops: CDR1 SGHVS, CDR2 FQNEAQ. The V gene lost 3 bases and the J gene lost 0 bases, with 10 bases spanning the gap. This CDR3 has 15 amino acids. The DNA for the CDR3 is TGTGCCAGCAGCTTCAGCTTTCAGAGCACAGATACGCAGTATTTT. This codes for CASSFSFQSTDTQYF.

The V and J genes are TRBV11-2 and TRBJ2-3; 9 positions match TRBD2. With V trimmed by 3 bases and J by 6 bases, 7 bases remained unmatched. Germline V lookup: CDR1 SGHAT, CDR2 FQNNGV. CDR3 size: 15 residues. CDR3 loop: CASSLGGRAADTQYF. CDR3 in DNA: TGTGCCAGCAGCTTGGGCGGGAGGGCCGCTGATACGCAGTATTTT. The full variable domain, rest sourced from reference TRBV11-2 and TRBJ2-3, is EAGVAQSPRYKIIEKRQSVAFWCNPISGHATLYWYQQILGQGPKLLIQFQNNGVVDDSQLPKDRFSAERLKGVDSTLKIQPAKLEDSAVYLCASSLGGRAADTQYFGPGTRLTVL.

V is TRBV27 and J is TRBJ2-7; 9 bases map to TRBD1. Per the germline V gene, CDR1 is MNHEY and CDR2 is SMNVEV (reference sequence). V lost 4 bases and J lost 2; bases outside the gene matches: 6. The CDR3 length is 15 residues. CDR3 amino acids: CASSSGQGNPYEQYF. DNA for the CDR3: TGTGCCAGCAGTTCCGGACAGGGGAATCCCTACGAGCAGTACTTC.

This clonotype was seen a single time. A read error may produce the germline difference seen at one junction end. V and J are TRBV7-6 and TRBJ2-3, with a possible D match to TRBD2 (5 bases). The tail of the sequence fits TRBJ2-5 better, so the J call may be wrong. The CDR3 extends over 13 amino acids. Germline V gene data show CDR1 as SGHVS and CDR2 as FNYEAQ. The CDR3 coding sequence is TGTGCTAGCAGCTTAGACGGAGGAGGGACCCAGTACTTC. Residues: CASSLDGGGTQYF.

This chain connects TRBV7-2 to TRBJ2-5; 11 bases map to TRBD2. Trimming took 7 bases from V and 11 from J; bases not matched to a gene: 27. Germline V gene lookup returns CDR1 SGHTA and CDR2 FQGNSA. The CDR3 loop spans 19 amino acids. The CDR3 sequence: CASMKSWGASGRRYNEQYF. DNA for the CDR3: TGTGCCAGCATGAAATCGTGGGGGGCTAGCGGGAGGAGGTACAATGAGCAGTACTTC.

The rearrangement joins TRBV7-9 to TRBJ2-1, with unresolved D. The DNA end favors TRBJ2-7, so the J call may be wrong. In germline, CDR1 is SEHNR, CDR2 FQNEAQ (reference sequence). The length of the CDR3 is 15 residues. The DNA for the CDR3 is TGTGCCAGCAGCTTAGACGGAGCCTCCTACAATGAGCAGTACTTC. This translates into CASSLDGASYNEQYF.

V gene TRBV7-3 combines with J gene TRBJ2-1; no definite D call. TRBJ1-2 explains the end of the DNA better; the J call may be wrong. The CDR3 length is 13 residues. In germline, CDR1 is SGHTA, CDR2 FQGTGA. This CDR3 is CASSLPGLRGYTF. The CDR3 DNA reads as TGTGCCAGCAGCCTCCCCGGGCTGCGTGGCTACACCTTC.

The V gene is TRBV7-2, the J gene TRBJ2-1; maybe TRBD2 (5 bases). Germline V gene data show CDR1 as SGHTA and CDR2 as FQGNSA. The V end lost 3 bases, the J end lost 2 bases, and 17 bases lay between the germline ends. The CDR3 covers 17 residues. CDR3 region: CASSLERTYPPYNEQFF. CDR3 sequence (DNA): TGTGCCAGCAGCTTGGAAAGGACTTACCCGCCCTACAATGAGCAGTTCTTC. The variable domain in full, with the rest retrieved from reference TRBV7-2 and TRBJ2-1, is GAGVSQSPSNKVTEKGKDVELRCDPISGHTALYWYRQSLGQGLEFLIYFQGNSAPDKSGLPSDRFSAERTGGSVSTLTIQRTQQEDSAVYLCASSLERTYPPYNEQFFGPGTRLTVL.

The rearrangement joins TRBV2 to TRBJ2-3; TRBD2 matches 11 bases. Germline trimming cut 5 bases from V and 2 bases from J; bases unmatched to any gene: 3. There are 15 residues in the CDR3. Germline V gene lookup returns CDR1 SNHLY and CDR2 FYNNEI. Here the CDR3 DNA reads TGTGCCAGCAGTTCGACTAGCGGGATCACAGATACGCAGTATTTT. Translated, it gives CASSSTSGITDTQYF.

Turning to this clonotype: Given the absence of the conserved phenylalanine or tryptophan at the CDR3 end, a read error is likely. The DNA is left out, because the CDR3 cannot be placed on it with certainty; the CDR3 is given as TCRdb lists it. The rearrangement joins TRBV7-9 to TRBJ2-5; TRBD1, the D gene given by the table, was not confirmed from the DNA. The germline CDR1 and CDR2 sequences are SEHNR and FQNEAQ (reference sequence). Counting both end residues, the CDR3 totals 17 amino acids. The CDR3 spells CASSNRDRGSYEQYFGN.

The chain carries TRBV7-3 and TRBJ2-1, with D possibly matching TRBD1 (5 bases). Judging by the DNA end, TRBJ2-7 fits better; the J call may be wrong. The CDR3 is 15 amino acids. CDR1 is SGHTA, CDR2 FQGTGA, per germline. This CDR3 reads CASSLDLGPQSEQYF. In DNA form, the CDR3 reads TGTGCCAGCAGCTTAGATCTGGGGCCCCAATCCGAGCAGTACTTC.

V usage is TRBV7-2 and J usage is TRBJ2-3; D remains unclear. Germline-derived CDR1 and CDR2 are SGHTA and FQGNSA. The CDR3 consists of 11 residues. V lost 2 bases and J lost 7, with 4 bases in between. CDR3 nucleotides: TGTGCCAGCAGCTTATTGAATACGCAGTATTTT. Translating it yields CASSLLNTQYF.

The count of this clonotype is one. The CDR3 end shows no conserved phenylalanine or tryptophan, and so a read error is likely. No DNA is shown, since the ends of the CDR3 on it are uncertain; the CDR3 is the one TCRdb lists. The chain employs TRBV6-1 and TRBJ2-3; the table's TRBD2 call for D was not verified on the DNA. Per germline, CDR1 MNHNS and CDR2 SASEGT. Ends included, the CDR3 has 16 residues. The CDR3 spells CASSDRGSGVGYTFGR.

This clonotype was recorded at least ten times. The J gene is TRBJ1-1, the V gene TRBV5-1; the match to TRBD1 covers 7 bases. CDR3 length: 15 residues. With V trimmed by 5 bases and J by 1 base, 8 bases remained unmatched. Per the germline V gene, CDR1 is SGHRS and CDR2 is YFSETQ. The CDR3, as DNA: TGCGCCAGCAGAGGAGGCCAGGGGGAGAACACTGAAGCTTTCTTT. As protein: CASRGGQGENTEAFF. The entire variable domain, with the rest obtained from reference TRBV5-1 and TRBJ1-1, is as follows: KAGVTQTPRYLIKTRGQQVTLSCSPISGHRSVSWYQQTPGQGLQFLFEYFSETQRNKGNFPGRFSGRQFSNSRSEMNVSTLELGDSALYLCASRGGQGENTEAFFGQGTRLTVV.

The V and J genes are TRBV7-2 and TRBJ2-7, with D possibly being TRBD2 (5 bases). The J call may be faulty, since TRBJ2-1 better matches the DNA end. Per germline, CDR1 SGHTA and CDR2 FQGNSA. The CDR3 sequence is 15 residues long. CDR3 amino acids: CASSLSLERRHEQFF. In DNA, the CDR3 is TGTGCCAGCAGCTTATCACTAGAGCGGCGGCATGAGCAGTTCTTC.

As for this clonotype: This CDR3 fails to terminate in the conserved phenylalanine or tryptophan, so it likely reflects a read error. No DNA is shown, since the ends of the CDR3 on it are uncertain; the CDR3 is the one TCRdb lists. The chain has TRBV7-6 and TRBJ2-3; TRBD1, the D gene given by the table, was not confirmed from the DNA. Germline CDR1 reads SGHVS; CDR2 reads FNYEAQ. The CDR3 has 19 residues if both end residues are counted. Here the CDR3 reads CASSRRVRRDRLRGSTLGT.

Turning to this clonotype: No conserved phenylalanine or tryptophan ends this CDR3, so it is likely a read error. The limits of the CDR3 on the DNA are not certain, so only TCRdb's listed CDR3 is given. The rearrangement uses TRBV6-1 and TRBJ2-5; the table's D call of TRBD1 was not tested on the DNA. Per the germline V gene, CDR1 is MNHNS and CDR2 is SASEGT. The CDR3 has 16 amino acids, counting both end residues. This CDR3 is CASRESGRDNEQFFGA.

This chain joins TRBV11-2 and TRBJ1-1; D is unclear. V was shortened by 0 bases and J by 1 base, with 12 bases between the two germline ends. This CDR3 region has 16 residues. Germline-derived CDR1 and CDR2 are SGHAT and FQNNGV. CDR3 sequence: CASSLESYRRNTEAFF. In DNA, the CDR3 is TGTGCCAGCAGCTTAGAGAGTTACAGACGGAACACTGAAGCTTTCTTT.

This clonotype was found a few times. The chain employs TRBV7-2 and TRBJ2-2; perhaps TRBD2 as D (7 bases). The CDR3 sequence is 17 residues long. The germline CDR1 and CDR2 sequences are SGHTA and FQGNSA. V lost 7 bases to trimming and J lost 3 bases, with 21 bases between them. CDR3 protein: CASNEWGGARHTGELFF. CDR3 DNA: TGTGCCAGCAACGAATGGGGGGGGGCGCGCCACACCGGGGAGCTGTTTTTT.

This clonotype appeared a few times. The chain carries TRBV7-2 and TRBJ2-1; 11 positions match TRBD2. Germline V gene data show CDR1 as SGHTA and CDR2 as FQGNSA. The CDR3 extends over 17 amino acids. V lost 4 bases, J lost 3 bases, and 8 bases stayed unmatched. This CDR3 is CASSSLEGLAVYNEQFF. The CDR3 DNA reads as TGTGCCAGCAGCTCCTTGGAGGGACTAGCGGTCTACAATGAGCAGTTCTTC.

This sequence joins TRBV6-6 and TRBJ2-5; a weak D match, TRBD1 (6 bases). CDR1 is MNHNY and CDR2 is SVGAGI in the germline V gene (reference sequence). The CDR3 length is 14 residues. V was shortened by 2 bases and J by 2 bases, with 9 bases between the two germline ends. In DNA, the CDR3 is TGTGCCAGCAGTTACACTGGACAGCAAGAGACCCAGTACTTC. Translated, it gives CASSYTGQQETQYF.

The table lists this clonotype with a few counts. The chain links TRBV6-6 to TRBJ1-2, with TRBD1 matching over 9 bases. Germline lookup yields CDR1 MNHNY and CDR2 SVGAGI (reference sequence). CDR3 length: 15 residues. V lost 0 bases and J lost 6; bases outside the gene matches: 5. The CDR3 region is CASSYSAGQGNGYTF. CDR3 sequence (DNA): TGTGCCAGCAGTTACTCCGCAGGACAGGGGAATGGCTACACCTTC.

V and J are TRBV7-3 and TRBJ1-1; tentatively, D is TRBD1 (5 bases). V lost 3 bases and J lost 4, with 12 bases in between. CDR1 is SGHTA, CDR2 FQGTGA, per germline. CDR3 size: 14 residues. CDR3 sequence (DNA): TGTGCCAGCAGCTTTTATGGGGGTCGCACTGAAGCTTTCTTT. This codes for CASSFYGGRTEAFF.

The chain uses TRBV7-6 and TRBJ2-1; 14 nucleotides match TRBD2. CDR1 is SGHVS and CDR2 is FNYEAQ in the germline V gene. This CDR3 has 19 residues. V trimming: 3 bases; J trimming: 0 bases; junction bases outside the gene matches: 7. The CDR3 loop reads CASSFRTGTSGSSYNEQFF. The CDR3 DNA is TGTGCCAGCAGCTTCCGGACCGGGACTAGCGGGAGCTCCTACAATGAGCAGTTCTTC. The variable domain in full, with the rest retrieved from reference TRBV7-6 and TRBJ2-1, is GAGVSQSPRYKVTKRGQDVALRCDPISGHVSLYWYRQALGQGPEFLTYFNYEAQQDKSGLPNDRFSAERPEGSISTLTIQRTEQRDSAMYRCASSFRTGTSGSSYNEQFFGPGTRLTVL.